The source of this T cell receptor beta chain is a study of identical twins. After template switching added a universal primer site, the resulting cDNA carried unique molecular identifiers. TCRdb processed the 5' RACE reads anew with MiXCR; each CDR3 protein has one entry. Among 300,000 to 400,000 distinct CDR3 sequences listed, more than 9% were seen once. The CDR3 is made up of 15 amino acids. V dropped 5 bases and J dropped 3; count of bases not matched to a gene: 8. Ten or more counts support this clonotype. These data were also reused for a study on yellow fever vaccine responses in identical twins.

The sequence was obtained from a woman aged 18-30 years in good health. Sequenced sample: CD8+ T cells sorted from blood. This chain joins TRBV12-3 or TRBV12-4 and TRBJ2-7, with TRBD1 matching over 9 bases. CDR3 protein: CASSPRDREHYEQYF. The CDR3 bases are TGTGCCAGCAGTCCGAGGGACAGGGAACACTACGAGCAGTACTTC.